The 29 T cell receptor beta chains below come from one sample, sequenced in a study of technical replicates of blood from several donors. TCRdb's copy holds only in-frame clones and misses some; the assay was immunoSEQ multiplex PCR. The repertoire holds 60,000 to 85,000 clones, with 75% to 95% as singletons. Sequenced material: T cells isolated from PBMCs. The receptors were gathered from a human donor in good health.

The chain has TRBV18 and TRBJ2-1; maybe TRBD2 (6 bases). Trimming took off 3 bases at V and 7 bases at J, with 10 bases between the two ends. The CDR3 runs 13 residues. CDR1 and CDR2 (germline): KGHSH, LQKENI. The CDR3 spells CASSPGGLNEQFF. In DNA form, the CDR3 reads TGTGCCAGCTCACCGGGAGGCCTGAATGAGCAGTTCTTC.

This clone has just a few counts. The chain is built from TRBV10-3 and TRBJ2-7; D may be TRBD1 (5 bases). Per germline, CDR1 ENHRY and CDR2 SYGVKD. The CDR3 consists of 14 residues. V shed 5 bases and J shed 4 bases, with 15 bases lying between them. The CDR3 sequence: CAISTGGSGYEQYF. CDR3 in DNA: TGTGCCATCAGTACAGGCGGTTCTGGGTACGAGCAGTACTTC.

This clone was detected only once. This rearrangement joins TRBV2 to TRBJ1-4, with 7 nucleotides matching TRBD1. V shed 5 bases, J shed 5 bases, and the junction held 5 bases outside the gene matches. Germline V gene sequence: CDR1 SNHLY, CDR2 FYNNEI. CDR3 length equals 14 residues. The chain's CDR3 is CASSFGQANEKLFF. CDR3 in DNA: TGTGCCAGCAGTTTCGGACAGGCGAATGAAAAACTGTTTTTT.

The chain carries TRBV5-4 and TRBJ2-5; D is perhaps TRBD2 (7 bases). Germline-derived CDR1 and CDR2 are SGHNT and YYREEE (reference sequence). The V and J ends lost 2 bases and 5 bases respectively, with 10 bases between them. The CDR3 is 13 amino acids. The CDR3: CASSLQGGETQYF. The CDR3 region has the DNA TGTGCCAGCAGCTTACAGGGAGGGGAGACCCAGTACTTC. The variable domain in full, completed from reference TRBV5-4 and TRBJ2-5, reads ETGVTQSPTHLIKTRGQQVTLRCSSQSGHNTVSWYQQALGQGPQFIFQYYREEENGRGNFPPRFSGLQFPNYSSELNVNALELDDSALYLCASSLQGGETQYFGPGTRLLVL.

The chain carries TRBV29-1 and TRBJ2-7, with D possibly being TRBD1 (6 bases). The CDR3 spans 14 residues. Germline V gives CDR1 SQVTM, CDR2 ANQGSEA. Deletions cut 0 bases from V and 4 bases from J, with 13 bases between. In nucleotides, the CDR3 is TGCAGCGTTGAAGAGCAGGCCAGGGGTTACGAGCAGTACTTC. Translating it yields CSVEEQARGYEQYF.

This chain links TRBV7-9 with TRBJ2-1, with a possible D match to TRBD2 (6 bases). V lost 2 bases and J lost 6, with 11 bases in between. CDR3 length: 14 amino acids. Per the germline V gene, CDR1 is SEHNR and CDR2 is FQNEAQ (reference sequence). CDR3 sequence: CASSLSGGSNEQFF. CDR3 in DNA: TGTGCCAGCAGCTTAAGTGGGGGGAGCAATGAGCAGTTCTTC.

In its sample, this clone was seen once. The chain employs TRBV18 and TRBJ2-3; 8 bases match TRBD1. The CDR3 is 14 amino acids. Germline V gene lookup returns CDR1 KGHSH and CDR2 LQKENI. V shed 5 bases, J shed 2 bases, and the junction held 3 bases outside the gene matches. Here the CDR3 DNA reads TGTGCCAGCTCAGAGACAGGGGACACAGATACGCAGTATTTT. This translates into CASSETGDTDTQYF.

The chain employs TRBV10-3 and TRBJ1-4; possibly TRBD1 for D (6 bases). Germline loops: CDR1 ENHRY, CDR2 SYGVKD. The CDR3 sequence is 15 residues long. The V end was cut by 2 bases, the J end by 5 bases, with 12 bases between. The CDR3 here is CAISETRGKNEKLFF. The CDR3 DNA sequence: TGTGCCATCAGTGAGACGAGGGGGAAGAATGAAAAACTGTTTTTT.

This chain links TRBV28 with TRBJ2-1, with 7 bases that match TRBD2. The CDR3 is 14 amino acids. Unmatched junction bases numbered 7, after V lost 7 bases and J lost 4 bases. Germline values: CDR1 MDHEN, CDR2 SYDVKM. CDR3: CASIGGTTYNEQFF. The DNA of the CDR3 is TGTGCCAGCATAGGTGGGACTACATACAATGAGCAGTTCTTC. Complete variable domain (other parts from reference TRBV28 and TRBJ2-1): DVKVTQSSRYLVKRTGEKVFLECVQDMDHENMFWYRQDPGLGLRLIYFSYDVKMKEKGDIPEGYSVSREKKERFSLILESASTNQTSMYLCASIGGTTYNEQFFGPGTRLTVL.

This sequence joins TRBV9 and TRBJ1-1, with unresolved D. The germline CDR1 and CDR2 sequences are SGDLS and YYNGEE. The CDR3 consists of 16 residues. The V gene lost 4 bases and the J gene lost 3 bases, with 19 bases spanning the gap. CDR3 bases: TGTGCCAGCAGCACCGGCGTCTCGGGGTCCGACACTGAAGCTTTCTTT. Protein sequence: CASSTGVSGSDTEAFF.

The DNA for the CDR3 is TGTGCCAGCAGTTACGTAGCGGGAGAGTGGAATGAGCAGTTCTTC. This encodes CASSYVAGEWNEQFF. The chain combines TRBV6-5 with TRBJ2-1, with 9 bases lining up with TRBD2. Unmatched junction bases numbered 6, after V lost 2 bases and J lost 7 bases. The germline CDR1 and CDR2 sequences are MNHEY and SVGAGI. CDR3 length: 15 amino acids.

With respect to this clone: Relative to the germline gene, one junction end is altered; a read error may explain this. The chain carries TRBV7-7 and TRBJ2-2, with TRBD1 matching over 8 bases. The germline V gene has CDR1 SSHAT and CDR2 FNYEAQ (reference sequence). This CDR3 comprises 17 residues. In DNA form, the CDR3 reads TGTGCTAGCAGCATCACTGAGCAGGGGGCAGTCGCCGGGGAGCTGTTTTTT. It yields the protein CASSITEQGAVAGELFF. The complete variable domain, with remaining parts taken from reference TRBV7-7 and TRBJ2-2, reads GAGVSQSPRYKVTKRGQDVTLRCDPISSHATLYWYQQALGQGPEFLTYFNYEAQPDKSGLPSDRFSAERPEGSISTLTIQRTEQRDSAMYRCASSITEQGAVAGELFFGEGSRLTVL.

This chain links TRBV29-1 with TRBJ2-2; TRBD1 might be the D (7 bases). This CDR3 is 12 amino acids long. Germline values: CDR1 SQVTM, CDR2 ANQGSEA. The V end lost 6 bases, the J end lost 5 bases, and 10 bases lay between the germline ends. CDR3 sequence reads: CSVPGGTGELFF. DNA of the CDR3: TGCAGCGTCCCAGGGGGGACCGGGGAGCTGTTTTTT.

This clone occurred once. This rearrangement joins TRBV5-1 to TRBJ2-7; 9 bases fit TRBD1. Losses at the gene ends were 2 bases for V and 1 base for J; bases not matched to a gene: 4. The germline V gene has CDR1 SGHRS and CDR2 YFSETQ. The CDR3 is 15 amino acids. CDR3 sequence reads: CASSLIGTGSYEQYF. The DNA of the CDR3 is TGCGCCAGCAGCTTAATCGGGACAGGGTCCTACGAGCAGTACTTC.

This clone has just a few counts. The gene calls are TRBV4-1 and TRBJ2-7; 7 bases match TRBD1. This CDR3 contains 16 residues. The germline V gene encodes CDR1 MGHRA and CDR2 YSYEKL. The V gene end was trimmed by 0 bases and the J gene end by 2 bases; junction bases not matched to a gene: 7. The chain's CDR3 is CASSQDETGSTYEQYF. In nucleotides, the CDR3 is TGCGCCAGCAGCCAAGATGAGACAGGGAGTACCTACGAGCAGTACTTC.

The genes are TRBV4-3 and TRBJ1-1; D is uncertain. Trimming took 3 bases from V and 3 from J, leaving 17 bases between them. The CDR3 has 16 amino acids. Per germline, CDR1 LGHNA and CDR2 YSLEER. CDR3 sequence reads: CASSHIRRTWDTEAFF. CDR3 nucleotides: TGCGCCAGCAGCCATATTAGGAGAACATGGGACACTGAAGCTTTCTTT.

The chain couples TRBV29-1 to TRBJ2-3; D is uncertain. Trimming shortened V by 2 bases and J by 0 bases, and 3 bases separated the two germline ends. CDR1 is SQVTM, CDR2 ANQGSEA, per germline. The CDR3 runs 12 residues. The CDR3 spells CSVEPSTDTQYF. The DNA of the CDR3 is TGCAGCGTTGAACCTAGCACAGATACGCAGTATTTT.

The chain joins TRBV28 to TRBJ2-7; TRBD1 might be the D (9 bases). The CDR3 has 17 amino acids. Germline V CDR1 and CDR2: MDHEN, SYDVKM. With 4 bases removed from V and 6 bases from J, the gap between germline ends came to 25 bases. CDR3 in DNA: TGTGCCAGCAGTTCCCAGGTAGCGGGACAGGGTTCGGGCGAGCAGTACTTC. Translating it yields CASSSQVAGQGSGEQYF.

This clone was picked up one time. J is TRBJ2-5 and V is TRBV6-5, with TRBD2 matching 11 bases. Trimming cost V 6 bases and J 7 bases; bases outside gene matches: 7. Germline CDR1 MNHEY, CDR2 SVGAGI. The CDR3 consists of 14 residues. CDR3 nucleotide sequence: TGTGCCAGCAGGCCACTAGCGGGAGATGGGACCCAGTACTTC. Its protein product is CASRPLAGDGTQYF.

The gene calls are TRBV5-6 and TRBJ2-2, with TRBD1 as a possible D gene (5 bases). CDR3 length equals 13 residues. Trimming stripped 2 bases from V and 9 bases from J, with 11 bases between. Per the germline V gene, CDR1 is SGHDT and CDR2 is YYEEEE. CDR3 DNA: TGTGCCAGCAGCTTAGGGTGGGGCCGGGAGCTGTTTTTT. This codes for CASSLGWGRELFF.

This chain links TRBV5-8 with TRBJ2-1, with TRBD1 matching over 9 bases. The CDR3 covers 15 residues. Germline V gene lookup returns CDR1 SGHTS and CDR2 YDEGEE. V lost 7 bases and J lost 6; bases outside the gene matches: 11. As DNA, the CDR3 is TGTGCCAGCTGCCCCGGGACAGGGACGTTCAATGAGCAGTTCTTC. It is translated as CASCPGTGTFNEQFF.

This clone has only one observation. The chain recombines TRBV5-1 with TRBJ1-2; 8 nucleotides align to TRBD1. J lost 3 bases, V lost 4 bases, and 2 bases had no gene match. CDR3 length: 13 residues. Germline assignment: CDR1 SGHRS and CDR2 YFSETQ. CDR3 nucleotide sequence: TGCGCCAGCAGCCCGGGACAGGACTATGGCTACACCTTC. As protein: CASSPGQDYGYTF.

This clone has just one count. The chain employs TRBV11-2 and TRBJ2-7, with 8 bases matching TRBD2. J was trimmed by 6 bases and V by 2 bases; bases with no gene match: 6. This CDR3 contains 14 residues. Per the germline V gene, CDR1 is SGHAT and CDR2 is FQNNGV. CDR3 coding DNA: TGTGCCAGCAGCTTATGGCGGGAGGAGATCGAGCAGTACTTC. This gives the protein CASSLWREEIEQYF.

The chain recombines TRBV5-8 with TRBJ2-1; 13 bases agree with TRBD2. The CDR3 contains 17 residues. Unmatched junction bases numbered 12, after V lost 5 bases and J lost 7 bases. CDR1 and CDR2 from the germline V gene are SGHTS and YDEGEE. The CDR3 region is CASRGQPWTSGSNEQFF. CDR3 nucleotides: TGTGCCAGCAGGGGACAGCCATGGACTAGCGGGAGTAATGAGCAGTTCTTC.

Regarding this clone: One junction end disagrees with the germline gene, perhaps due to a read error. The chain recombines TRBV6-1 with TRBJ2-1, with D perhaps TRBD2 (6 bases). The germline V gene has CDR1 MNHNS and CDR2 SASEGT. The CDR3 consists of 14 residues. The CDR3 region has the DNA TGTGCCAGCAGTGAAACTAGCTCCCACAATGAGCAGTTCTTC. Its protein is CASSETSSHNEQFF.

The chain joins TRBV6-6 to TRBJ1-1, with 8 nucleotides matching TRBD1. The CDR3 spans 15 residues. The ends lost 5 bases at V and 3 bases at J; junction bases unmatched: 8. Germline assignment: CDR1 MNHNY and CDR2 SVGAGI (reference sequence). The CDR3 reads CASSPNRGSDTEAFF. The CDR3 bases are TGTGCCAGCAGTCCAAACAGGGGGTCCGACACTGAAGCTTTCTTT.

The V and J genes are TRBV9 and TRBJ1-1, with D maybe TRBD1 (5 bases). The germline gives CDR1 SGDLS, CDR2 YYNGEE. The CDR3 extends over 14 amino acids. Trimming removed 4 bases from V and 5 bases from J, with 15 bases in between. Written as DNA, the CDR3 is TGTGCCAGCAGCACAGGTGGGGGAGGGACTGAAGCTTTCTTT. Translating gives CASSTGGGGTEAFF.

The rearrangement uses TRBV10-3 and TRBJ2-5; D is unresolved. Germline assignment: CDR1 ENHRY and CDR2 SYGVKD. Trimming removed 3 bases at V and 3 bases at J, with 8 bases between. CDR3 length: 13 amino acids. CDR3 nucleotides: TGTGCCATCAGTGACGGAGCCGAAGAGACCCAGTACTTC. Amino acids: CAISDGAEETQYF.

The genes are TRBV5-1 and TRBJ2-7; 16 nucleotides line up with TRBD2. This CDR3 has 21 residues. The junction had 22 bases not matched to a gene; V was cut back by 4 bases and J by 6 bases. Germline V gene data show CDR1 as SGHRS and CDR2 as YFSETQ. The DNA of the CDR3 is TGCGCCAGCAGCCTCGGATATCTAACCGGGACTAGCGGGAGGGCCATATTCGAGCAGTACTTC. Translated, it gives CASSLGYLTGTSGRAIFEQYF.